The clone carrying this T cell receptor beta chain was seen only a few times. CDR1 and CDR2 (germline): LNHNV, YYDKDF (reference sequence). The CDR3 spans 16 residues. The V end was cut by 1 base, the J end by 3 bases, with 13 bases between. Assay used: immunoSEQ multiplex PCR; TCRdb lists only in-frame clones, some missing. The sample consists of some 70,000 clones, roughly 93% of them appearing once. The TCR was taken from a man aged 35-49 years with rheumatoid arthritis. V gene TRBV15 combines with J gene TRBJ1-5; no clear D. The material sequenced was PBMCs. CDR3 loop: CATSRAGISVNQPQHF. DNA of the CDR3: TGTGCCACCAGCAGAGCCGGGATTTCGGTCAATCAGCCCCAGCATTTT.